These T cell receptor beta chains were read from a single sample in a study of radiotherapy plus CTLA-4 blockade in lung cancer. This table comes from immunoSEQ multiplex PCR, and its TCRdb copy is limited to in-frame clones, with some not included. Seen here are about 120,000 clones, 90% observed once, and the top ten hold approximately 7%. The starting material was peripheral blood, obtained from a patient treated with radiotherapy plus ipilimumab. These receptor sequences come from a human donor with non-small cell lung cancer that progressed on radiotherapy plus ipilimumab. Each CDR3 is given with its conserved first and last residue. The D gene is left open where the match is weak. The size field is filled for only some rows; it gives once, few, many or a size class.

CDR3 DNA | CDR3 protein | clone size | D gene | J gene | V gene
TGTGCCAGCAGCTTACCCGGACGCGGAAACACCATATATTTT | CASSLPGRGNTIYF | few | . | TRBJ1-3 | TRBV7-9
TGCGCCAGCAGCCAACTTGGGACTAGCGGGAAAGGAGAGCAGTACTTC | CASSQLGTSGKGEQYF | . | TRBD2 | TRBJ2-7 | TRBV4-1
TGTGCCAGTAGTATTAGAGGGCCGGGTGGTGTAAACACCATATATTTT | CASSIRGPGGVNTIYF | few | . | TRBJ1-3 | TRBV19
TGTGCCAGCAGTTACTCCGGGACAGGACCTGAAAAACTGTTTTTT | CASSYSGTGPEKLFF | . | TRBD1 | TRBJ1-4 | TRBV6-6
TGTGCCAGCCGACTTTCGGGGACAAGATACGAGCAGTACTTC | CASRLSGTRYEQYF | . | . | TRBJ2-7 | TRBV6-5
TGTGCCAGCAGCTTGTATGCTAGGGGGGCGAGCACCGGGGAGCTGTTTTTT | CASSLYARGASTGELFF | . | . | TRBJ2-2 | TRBV5-4
TGCACCAGCAGCCAGGGGCGGGAGCCATACGAGCAGTACTTC | CTSSQGREPYEQYF | . | . | TRBJ2-7 | TRBV1
TGCGCCAGCAGTGAGAACCAGATTTCCTACAATGAGCAGTTCTTC | CASSENQISYNEQFF | . | . | TRBJ2-1 | TRBV10-1
TGTGCCAGCAACGACTGGGCAGGGCCTGAGGAAAAACTGTTTTTT | CASNDWAGPEEKLFF | . | . | TRBJ1-4 | TRBV2
TGTGCCAGCAGCTTGGTGGGGGCCGGCTACACCTTC | CASSLVGAGYTF | . | . | TRBJ1-2 | TRBV5-4
TGTGCCAGCAGTGTAGGGGGAGGGAACACTGAAGCTTTCTTT | CASSVGGGNTEAFF | . | . | TRBJ1-1 | TRBV25-1
TGTGCCAGCAGCCCCTATCGGCAAAACACTGAAGCTTTCTTT | CASSPYRQNTEAFF | once | . | TRBJ1-1 | TRBV7-6
TGTGCCAGCGGTGTGGAGGGCAGTCAGCCCCAGCATTTT | CASGVEGSQPQHF | . | . | TRBJ1-5 | TRBV2
TGTGCCAGCAGTTACTCGGGGACAGGTCACTATGGCTACACCTTC | CASSYSGTGHYGYTF | . | TRBD1 | TRBJ1-2 | TRBV6-5
TGTGCCAGCAGCTTAGAAGTCAGGGGACGCGGGTACTTC | CASSLEVRGRGYF | . | . | TRBJ2-7 | TRBV11-2
TGCGCCAGCAGCTTGGACAGGGGAGGCTATGGCTACACCTTC | CASSLDRGGYGYTF | . | TRBD1 | TRBJ1-2 | TRBV5-1
TGTGCCAGCAGTAGGACAGGGGAGACTGAAGCTTTCTTT | CASSRTGETEAFF | . | TRBD1 | TRBJ1-1 | TRBV2
TGCAGTGCTGAGCGGGGTGAAGCTTTCTTT | CSAERGEAFF | . | . | TRBJ1-1 | TRBV20-1
TGTGCCAGCAGTGAACCCCGGAACACTGAAGCTTTCTTT | CASSEPRNTEAFF | . | . | TRBJ1-1 | TRBV2
TGTGCCAGCAGTCGAGCGGGAGGGCCCGATGAGCAGTTCTTC | CASSRAGGPDEQFF | . | TRBD2 | TRBJ2-1 | TRBV27
TGTGCCAGCCTCCGTCGGCAGTTCTTC | CASLRRQFF | . | . | TRBJ2-1 | TRBV21-1
TGTGCCAGCAGTGAAGGGACGTCGAGTCGGTACTTC | CASSEGTSSRYF | once | . | TRBJ2-5 | TRBV2
TGTGCCAGCAGTGACGGACAGGGTTTCGAGACCCAGTACTTC | CASSDGQGFETQYF | . | TRBD1 | TRBJ2-5 | TRBV2
TGTGCCAGCAGCCAAGTTAGGGACGAGCAGTACTTC | CASSQVRDEQYF | . | . | TRBJ2-7 | TRBV14
TGCGCCAGCAGCTTGGAAGGGGTCGAGCAGTACTTC | CASSLEGVEQYF | . | . | TRBJ2-7 | TRBV5-1
TGCGCCAGCAGCCGGGTGCAGCGGGAGGGCCAGGTCGATACGCAGTATTTT | CASSRVQREGQVDTQYF | . | TRBD2 | TRBJ2-3 | TRBV4-1
TGTGCCAGCAGCCTACTAGCGGAGGTGAATGAGCAGTTCTTC | CASSLLAEVNEQFF | once | TRBD2 | TRBJ2-1 | TRBV27
TGTGCCAGCAGTTACGCCCCTGATGGATACGAGCAGTACTTC | CASSYAPDGYEQYF | . | . | TRBJ2-7 | TRBV6-6
TGTGCCAGTAGTATTCTAGGGGGCGGCAATCAGCCCCAGCATTTT | CASSILGGGNQPQHF | . | TRBD1 | TRBJ1-5 | TRBV19
TGTGCCACCAGCCCGGACCGTTTGAACACTGAAGCTTTCTTT | CATSPDRLNTEAFF | . | . | TRBJ1-1 | TRBV15
TGTGCCAGCAGCTTCGGTAGCGGGAATTTCTACGAGCAGTACTTC | CASSFGSGNFYEQYF | . | TRBD2 | TRBJ2-7 | TRBV5-4
TGTGCCAGCAGTCCACGGGAAGGTTCGCAGTATTTT | CASSPREGSQYF | . | . | TRBJ2-3 | TRBV6-5
TGCGCCAGCAGCGGGGGACAGAGGAGGGGCAAACTGTTTTTT | CASSGGQRRGKLFF | . | TRBD1 | TRBJ1-4 | TRBV5-1
TGTGCCAGCAGACGGGACAGGGGGAGGCACACTGAAGCTTTCTTT | CASRRDRGRHTEAFF | . | TRBD1 | TRBJ1-1 | TRBV6-1
TGTGCCAGTAGGACCTTAGGGGTCTCCTACAATGAGCAGTTCTTC | CASRTLGVSYNEQFF | . | . | TRBJ2-1 | TRBV19
TGTGCCAGCAGCTTAGGGGCGTTGGGAGCGGGGAACACTGAAGCTTTCTTT | CASSLGALGAGNTEAFF | . | . | TRBJ1-1 | TRBV7-2
TGTGCCAGCAGCGTCGGGACAGCTACCTACAATGAGCAGTTCTTC | CASSVGTATYNEQFF | . | TRBD1 | TRBJ2-1 | TRBV6-1
TGTGCCAGCAGTTTAAATCCCGGGACGGATGAGCAGTTCTTC | CASSLNPGTDEQFF | few | . | TRBJ2-1 | TRBV6-4
TGTGCCACCGAGGACCGGGACAGGGCTGGGTTAAAGTCCTACGAGCAGTACTTC | CATEDRDRAGLKSYEQYF | . | TRBD1 | TRBJ2-7 | TRBV10-3
TGTGCCAGCGAAGCGGGAGATAGCGAGCAGTACTTC | CASEAGDSEQYF | . | TRBD2 | TRBJ2-7 | TRBV6-1
TGTGCCAGCAGAGGGACTAGCGGGAGGACCAGCGAGCAGTTCTTC | CASRGTSGRTSEQFF | . | TRBD2 | TRBJ2-1 | TRBV2
TGTGCCAGCTCACGGGACAGGGGGCCTGAGACCCAGTACTTC | CASSRDRGPETQYF | . | TRBD1 | TRBJ2-5 | TRBV18
TGTGCCAGCAGCCCCCGGGTCGGCAGGGTTGGGGTCTACTACGAGCAGTACTTC | CASSPRVGRVGVYYEQYF | . | . | TRBJ2-7 | TRBV11-2
TGTGCCAGCAGCGTAGCCCAGAACACTGAAGCTTTCTTT | CASSVAQNTEAFF | . | . | TRBJ1-1 | TRBV9
TGTGCCAGTAGTATTCTGATTCGTATGGGTACCTCTGGAAACACCATATATTTT | CASSILIRMGTSGNTIYF | . | . | TRBJ1-3 | TRBV19
TGTGCCAGCAGCAAGCGCCTAGCGGGAGAAAAGGTCTGGAATGAGCAGTTCTTC | CASSKRLAGEKVWNEQFF | . | TRBD2 | TRBJ2-1 | TRBV7-9
TGTGCCAGTAGTCCACAAGCGGTCAGATCTGAAGCTTTCTTT | CASSPQAVRSEAFF | . | . | TRBJ1-1 | TRBV19
TGTGCCAGCAGCCCACACAGCTATGGCTACACCTTC | CASSPHSYGYTF | . | . | TRBJ1-2 | TRBV7-9
TGTGCCAGCAGCTTAGTAGACGGCCCCTGGGATGAGCAGTTCTTC | CASSLVDGPWDEQFF | . | . | TRBJ2-1 | TRBV7-2
TGTGCCAGTAGTACGACTGTAGGCTCTGGAAACACCATATATTTT | CASSTTVGSGNTIYF | . | . | TRBJ1-3 | TRBV19
TGTGCCAGCTCACCGACTCCGACAGGGCTTTATGGCTACACCTTC | CASSPTPTGLYGYTF | . | TRBD1 | TRBJ1-2 | TRBV18
TGTGCCAGCAGATACAGACTAGCGGGACCGTCCTACGAGCAGTACTTC | CASRYRLAGPSYEQYF | . | TRBD2 | TRBJ2-7 | TRBV6-5
TGCGCCAGCAGCCTCGAGGGAAGTCTAGCGGGCCCCAGGATGGGAGAGACCCAGTACTTC | CASSLEGSLAGPRMGETQYF | . | TRBD2 | TRBJ2-5 | TRBV4-1
TGTGCCAGCAGCGTATCCGACAGGGGAGGGGAGACCCAGTACTTC | CASSVSDRGGETQYF | . | . | TRBJ2-5 | TRBV9
TGTGCCAGCTCACCGGACCGGAACACCGGGGAGCTGTTTTTT | CASSPDRNTGELFF | . | . | TRBJ2-2 | TRBV18
TGCGCCAGCAGCCAACCCGGGACTAGCAGATACAATGAGCAGTTCTTC | CASSQPGTSRYNEQFF | . | TRBD2 | TRBJ2-1 | TRBV4-1
TGTGCCACCAGCAGAGACACCGGGACCCACCCGTCCGGCAATGAGCAGTTCTTC | CATSRDTGTHPSGNEQFF | . | . | TRBJ2-1 | TRBV15